The present entry profiles one T cell receptor beta chain with its context. It has no known antigen specificity. The record has no base qualities; no much larger clone is one base away. The same CDR3 also results from other DNA sequences found in this sample. This sample was taken from a study of blood T cell repertoires in COVID-19 (dated by TCRdb to the early 2020s). For the study in its entirety: Collaborator samples came from the United States, Italy and Spain and covered acute and convalescent phases of COVID-19. The prospective study material was composed of cDNA or gDNA derived from T cells, B-cell-depleted T cells, or PBMCs. Deeply sampled blood TCRbeta repertoires from subjects exposed to, actively infected with, or recovered from COVID-19 were included in the dataset. The repertoires were released in a freely available public database intended as a resource for research on the immune response to SARS-CoV-2. The samples were drawn from two sources: the first 160 participants of the ongoing ImmuneRACE study, and fewer than 1,500 subjects contributed by 6 global collaborators. A de-identified subject ID, COVID-19 status, age in years and sex were almost always included in the sample metadata. Where available, HLA class I and class II types were taken from metadata supplied by the sample provider and were not determined by assay-based typing.

In the prospective study, participants were roughly 18 to 90 years old, resided in about two dozen geographic areas of the United States, and were enrolled through a virtual design. In the prospective study, participants were assigned to cohorts based on the clinical history participants reported in a screening survey and a study questionnaire. For ImmuneRACE Cohort 3, a participant was defined as recovered based on two consecutive negative NP/OP PCR tests, clearance by a healthcare professional, or resolution of symptoms. In the prospective study, mobile phlebotomists collected whole blood, serum and a nasopharyngeal or oropharyngeal swab from each participant. Over a roughly 2-month period, participants in the prospective study had the option of providing additional blood draws and questionnaires. Prospective study blood samples were shipped either frozen or at room temperature before DNA extraction.

TCRbeta CDR3 regions were amplified from genomic DNA by means of the immunoSEQ Assay, a bias-controlled multiplex PCR. As for how the authors treated the data: Nucleated cell counts per sample were estimated from amplification of reference gene primers within the assay. Sequence reads were collapsed and filtered to measure the absolute abundance of every unique TCRbeta CDR3 rearrangement. For each sample, productive Simpson clonality was calculated by taking the square root of Simpson's diversity index across productive rearrangements. The clones in this table, taken by TCRdb from immuneACCESS, are in-frame only. Not every clone is retained; where verified, under half of the shortfall comes from an unresolved V gene, and the cause of the rest is unknown. V and J calls and clone size are given by that table; D and trimming were obtained from the DNA. The sample table contains about 480,000 clones; only one count was recorded for more than 75% of them. About 2% of the sample is in the top ten clones.

Results the study describes overall, beyond this receptor: How much clinical and demographic metadata was included differed by source and by participant, and the metadata was provided uncurated.

The sample consisted of PBMCs or T cells enriched from blood (not recorded which). This TCR was sampled from a woman aged 40 to 50 who had recovered from COVID-19.

The CDR3 protein is CASSVGRGSYNEQFF. The DNA sequence reads TGTGCCAGCAGCGTAGGAAGGGGTTCCTACAATGAGCAGTTCTTC. This receptor chain uses TRBV9 and TRBJ2-1; the D segment could be TRBD1, given 5 matching bases. Spanning cysteine to phenylalanine, the CDR3 consists of 15 amino acids. The only DNA kept is the CDR3, 45 bases in frame from the first base. Trimming at the junction amounts to 0 bases on V and 1 base on J, and the germline ends lie 8 bases apart. According to the germline V gene, CDR1 reads SGDLS and CDR2 reads YYNGEE. With the rest looked up from the reference TRBV9 and TRBJ2-1 genes rather than sequenced, the full variable domain is DSGVTQTPKHLITATGQRVTLRCSPRSGDLSVYWYQQSLDQGLQFLIQYYNGEERAKGNILERFSAQQFPDLHSELNLSSLELGDSALYFCASSVGRGSYNEQFFGPGTRLTVL.